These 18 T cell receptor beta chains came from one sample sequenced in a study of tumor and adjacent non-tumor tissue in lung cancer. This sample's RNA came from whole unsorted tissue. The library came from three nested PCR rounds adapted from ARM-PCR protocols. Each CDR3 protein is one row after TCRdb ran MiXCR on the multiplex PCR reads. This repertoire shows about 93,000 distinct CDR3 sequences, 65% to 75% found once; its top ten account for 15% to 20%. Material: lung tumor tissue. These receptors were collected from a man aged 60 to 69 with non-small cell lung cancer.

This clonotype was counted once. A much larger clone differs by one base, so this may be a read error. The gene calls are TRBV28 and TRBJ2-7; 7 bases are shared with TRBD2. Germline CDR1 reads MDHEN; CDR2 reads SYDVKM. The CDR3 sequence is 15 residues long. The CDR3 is CASSSPAGVSYKQYF. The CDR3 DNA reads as TGTGCCAGCAGCTCCCCTGCGGGAGTGTCCTACAAGCAGTACTTC. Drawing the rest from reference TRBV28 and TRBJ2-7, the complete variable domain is DVKVTQSSRYLVKRTGEKVFLECVQDMDHENMFWYRQDPGLGLRLIYFSYDVKMKEKGDIPEGYSVSREKKERFSLILESASTNQTSMYLCASSSPAGVSYKQYFGPGTRLTVT.

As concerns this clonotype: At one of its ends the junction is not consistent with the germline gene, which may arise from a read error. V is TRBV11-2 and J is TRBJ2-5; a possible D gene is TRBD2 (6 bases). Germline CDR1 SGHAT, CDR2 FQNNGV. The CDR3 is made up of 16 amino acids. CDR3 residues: CASSLHGLSVQATQCF. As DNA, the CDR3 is TGTGCCAGCAGCTTACACGGACTATCCGTCCAAGCGACCCAGTGCTTC.

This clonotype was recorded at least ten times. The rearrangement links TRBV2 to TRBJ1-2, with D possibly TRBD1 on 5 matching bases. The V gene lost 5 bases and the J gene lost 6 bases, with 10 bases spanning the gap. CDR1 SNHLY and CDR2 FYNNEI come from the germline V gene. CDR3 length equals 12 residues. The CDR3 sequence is CASSRDLNGYTF. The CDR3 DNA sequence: TGTGCCAGCAGTCGGGACCTAAATGGCTACACCTTC.

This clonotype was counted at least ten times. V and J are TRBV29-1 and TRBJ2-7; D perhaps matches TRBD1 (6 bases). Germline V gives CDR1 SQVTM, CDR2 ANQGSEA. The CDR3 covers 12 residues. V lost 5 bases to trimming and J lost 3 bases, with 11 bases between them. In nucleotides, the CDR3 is TGCAGCGTTCTAGGGGGTCTCTACGAGCAGTACTTC. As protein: CSVLGGLYEQYF.

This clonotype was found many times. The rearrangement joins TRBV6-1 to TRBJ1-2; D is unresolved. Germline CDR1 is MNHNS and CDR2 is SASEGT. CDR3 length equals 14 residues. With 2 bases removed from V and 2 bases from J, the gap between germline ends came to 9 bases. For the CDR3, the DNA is TGTGCCAGCAGTGAAAGTCTGGGGAACTATGGCTACACCTTC. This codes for CASSESLGNYGYTF.

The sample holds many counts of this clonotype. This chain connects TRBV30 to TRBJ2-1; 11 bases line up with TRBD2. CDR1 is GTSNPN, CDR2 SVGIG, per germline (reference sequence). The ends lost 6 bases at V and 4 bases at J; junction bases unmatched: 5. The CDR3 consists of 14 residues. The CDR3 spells CACAGTSGYNEQFF. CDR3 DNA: TGTGCCTGCGCCGGGACTAGCGGTTACAATGAGCAGTTCTTC.

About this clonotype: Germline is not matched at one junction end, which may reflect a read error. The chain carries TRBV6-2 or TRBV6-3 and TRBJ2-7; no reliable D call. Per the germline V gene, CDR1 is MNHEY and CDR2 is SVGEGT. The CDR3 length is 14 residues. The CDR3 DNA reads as TGTTCCAGCAGTTACTCGTTGGGAATCTACGAGCTGTACTTC. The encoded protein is CSSSYSLGIYELYF.

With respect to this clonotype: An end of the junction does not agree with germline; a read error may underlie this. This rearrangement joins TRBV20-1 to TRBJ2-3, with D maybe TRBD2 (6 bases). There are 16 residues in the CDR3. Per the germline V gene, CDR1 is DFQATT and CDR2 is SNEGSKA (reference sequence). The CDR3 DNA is TGCAGTGCTAGAGGAATGACGGGGAGGATCACAGATACGGAGTATTTT. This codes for CSARGMTGRITDTEYF.

This CDR3 is CSVEDNGANVLTF. CDR3 DNA sequence: TGCAGCGTTGAGGACAACGGGGCCAACGTCCTGACTTTC. The chain employs TRBV29-1 and TRBJ2-6; possibly TRBD1 for D (5 bases). The CDR3 has 13 residues. V lost 3 bases, J lost 4 bases, and 7 bases lay in between. Germline CDR1 and CDR2: SQVTM and ANQGSEA.

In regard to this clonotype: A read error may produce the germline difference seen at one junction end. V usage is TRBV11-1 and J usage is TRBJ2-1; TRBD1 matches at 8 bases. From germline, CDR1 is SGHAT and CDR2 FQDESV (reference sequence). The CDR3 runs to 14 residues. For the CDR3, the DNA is TGTGCCAGAGCTCCCGGACAGGGTCCTAATGAGCAGTCCTTC. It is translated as CARAPGQGPNEQSF. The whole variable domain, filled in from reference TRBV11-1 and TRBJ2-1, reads EAEVAQSPRYKITEKSQAVAFWCDPISGHATLYWYRQILGQGPELLVQFQDESVVDDSQLPKDRFSAERLKGVDSTLKIQPAELGDSAMYLCARAPGQGPNEQSFGPGTRLTVL.

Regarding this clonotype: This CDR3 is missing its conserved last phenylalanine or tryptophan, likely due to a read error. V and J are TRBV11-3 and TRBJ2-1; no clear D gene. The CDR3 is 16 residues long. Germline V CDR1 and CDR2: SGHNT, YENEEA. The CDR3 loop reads CASSPARRSFYNEQFL. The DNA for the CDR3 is TGTGCCAGCAGCCCCGCCCGGAGAAGCTTCTACAATGAACAGTTCTTA.

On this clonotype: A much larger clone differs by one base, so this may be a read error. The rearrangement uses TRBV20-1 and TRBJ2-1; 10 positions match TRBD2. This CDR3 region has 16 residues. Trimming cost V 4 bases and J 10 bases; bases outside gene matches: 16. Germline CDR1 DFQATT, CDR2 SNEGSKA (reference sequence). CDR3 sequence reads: CSATRAGTSGNREQFF. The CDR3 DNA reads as TGCAGTGCTACCCGCGCAGGCACTAGCGGGAATCGAGAGCAGTTCTTC.

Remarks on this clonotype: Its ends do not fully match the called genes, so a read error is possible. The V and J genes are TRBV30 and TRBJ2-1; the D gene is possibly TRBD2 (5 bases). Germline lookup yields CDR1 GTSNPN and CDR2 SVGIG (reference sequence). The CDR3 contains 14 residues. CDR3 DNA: TGTGCCTGGAGTCGGATGGGCGGGTACAATAAGCAGTTCTTC. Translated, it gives CAWSRMGGYNKQFF.

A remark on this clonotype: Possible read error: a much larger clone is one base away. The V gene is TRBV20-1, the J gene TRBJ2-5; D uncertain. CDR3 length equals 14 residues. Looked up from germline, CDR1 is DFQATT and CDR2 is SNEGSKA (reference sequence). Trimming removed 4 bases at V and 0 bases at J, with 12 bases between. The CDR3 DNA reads TGCAGTGCTATAGATATGGCAGACCAAGAGACCCAGTACTTC. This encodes CSAIDMADQETQYF.

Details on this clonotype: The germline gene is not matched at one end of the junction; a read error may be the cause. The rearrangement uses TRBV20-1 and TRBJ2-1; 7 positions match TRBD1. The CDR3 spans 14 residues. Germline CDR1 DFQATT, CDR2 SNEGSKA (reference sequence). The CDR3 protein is CNARSEGARNEQSF. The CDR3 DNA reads TGCAATGCTAGGAGCGAGGGGGCTAGGAATGAGCAGTCCTTC.

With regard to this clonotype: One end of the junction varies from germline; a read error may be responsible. The CDR3 region is CASSPQDSYDQYF. CDR3 nucleotide sequence: TGTGCCAGCAGCCCCCAGGACTCCTACGATCAGTACTTC. This chain connects TRBV5-4 to TRBJ2-7; D is perhaps TRBD2 (5 bases). CDR1 and CDR2 (germline): SGHNT, YYREEE (reference sequence). This CDR3 is 13 amino acids long. Supplemented by reference TRBV5-4 and TRBJ2-7, the full variable domain reads ETGVTQSPTHLIKTRGQQVTLRCSSQSGHNTVSWYQQALGQGPQFIFQYYREEENGRGNFPPRFSGLQFPNYSSELNVNALELDDSALYLCASSPQDSYDQYFGPGTRLTVT.

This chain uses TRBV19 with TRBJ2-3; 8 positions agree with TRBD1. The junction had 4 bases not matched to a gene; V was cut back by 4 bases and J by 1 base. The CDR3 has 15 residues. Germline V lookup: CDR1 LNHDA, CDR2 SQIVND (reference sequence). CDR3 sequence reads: CASSTGQGRTDTQYF. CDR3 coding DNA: TGTGCCAGTAGTACCGGACAGGGTCGCACAGATACGCAGTATTTT.

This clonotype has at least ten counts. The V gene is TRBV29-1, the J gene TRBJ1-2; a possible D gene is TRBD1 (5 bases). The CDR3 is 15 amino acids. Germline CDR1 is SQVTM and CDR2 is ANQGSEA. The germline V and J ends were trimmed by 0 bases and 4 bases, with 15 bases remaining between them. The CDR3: CSVEDRGSRFYGYTF. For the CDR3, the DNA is TGCAGCGTTGAAGATCGGGGCAGCCGCTTCTATGGCTACACCTTC.